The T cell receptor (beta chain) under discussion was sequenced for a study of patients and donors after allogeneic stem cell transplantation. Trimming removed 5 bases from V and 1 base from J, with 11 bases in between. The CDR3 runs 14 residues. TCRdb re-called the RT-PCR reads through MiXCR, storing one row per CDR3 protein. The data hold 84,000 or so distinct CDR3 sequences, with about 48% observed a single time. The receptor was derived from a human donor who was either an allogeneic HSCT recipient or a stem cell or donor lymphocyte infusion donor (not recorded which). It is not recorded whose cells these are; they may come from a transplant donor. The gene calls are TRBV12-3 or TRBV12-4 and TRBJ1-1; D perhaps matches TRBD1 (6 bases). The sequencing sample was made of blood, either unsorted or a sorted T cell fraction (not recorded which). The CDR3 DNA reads TGTGCCAGCAGTCGACAGGAGCAGAACACTGAAGCTTTCTTT. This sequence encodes CASSRQEQNTEAFF.